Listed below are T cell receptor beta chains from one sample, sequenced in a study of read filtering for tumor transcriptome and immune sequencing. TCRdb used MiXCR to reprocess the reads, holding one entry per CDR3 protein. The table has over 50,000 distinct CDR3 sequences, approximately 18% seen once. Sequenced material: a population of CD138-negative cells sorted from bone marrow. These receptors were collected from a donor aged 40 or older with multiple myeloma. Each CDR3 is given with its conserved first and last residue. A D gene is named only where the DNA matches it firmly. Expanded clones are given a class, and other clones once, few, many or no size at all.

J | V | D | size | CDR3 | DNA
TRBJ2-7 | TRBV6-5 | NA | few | CASRTSTYEQYF | TGTGCCAGCAGGACAAGTACCTACGAGCAGTACTTC
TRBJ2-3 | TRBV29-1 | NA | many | CSGGKDLPGTDTQYF | TGCAGCGGGGGTAAAGACCTCCCCGGGACAGATACGCAGTATTTT
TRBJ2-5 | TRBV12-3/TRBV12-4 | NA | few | CASSGGRGGGQETQYF | TGTGCCAGCAGTGGCGGGCGGGGAGGAGGGCAAGAGACCCAGTACTTC
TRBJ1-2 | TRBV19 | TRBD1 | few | CASTGDRYGYTF | TGTGCCAGTACCGGGGACAGATATGGCTACACCTTC
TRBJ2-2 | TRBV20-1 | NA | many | CSATGRPDTGELFF | TGCAGTGCTACTGGACGGCCAGACACCGGGGAGCTGTTTTTT
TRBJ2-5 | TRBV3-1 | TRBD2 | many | CASSTRLAGGLQETQYF | TGTGCCAGCAGCACAAGACTAGCGGGGGGACTCCAAGAGACCCAGTACTTC
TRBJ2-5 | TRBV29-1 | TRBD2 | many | CSVGPPSQRGFQETQYF | TGCAGCGTTGGGCCCCCATCCCAGCGGGGATTCCAAGAGACCCAGTACTTC
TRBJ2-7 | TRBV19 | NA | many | CASSIDQGSSYEQYF | TGTGCCAGTAGTATAGATCAGGGCAGCTCCTACGAGCAGTACTTC
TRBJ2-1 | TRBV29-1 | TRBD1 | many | CSGGQDSSYNEQFF | TGCAGCGGGGGACAGGACAGCTCCTACAATGAGCAGTTCTTC
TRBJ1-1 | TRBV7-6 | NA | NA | CASSLVMGAVGNTEAFF | TGTGCCAGCAGCTTAGTGATGGGGGCCGTGGGGAACACTGAAGCTTTCTTT
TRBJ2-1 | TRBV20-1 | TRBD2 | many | CSARDPIAASEAGDEQFF | TGCAGTGCTAGAGACCCGATTGCAGCTTCGGAAGCGGGAGATGAGCAGTTCTTC
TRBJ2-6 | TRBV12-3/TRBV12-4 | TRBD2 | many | CASSWGGGSGANVLTF | TGTGCCAGCAGTTGGGGGGGGGGCTCTGGGGCCAACGTCCTGACTTTC
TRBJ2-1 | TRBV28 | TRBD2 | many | CASIGSGGGYNEQFF | TGTGCCAGCATTGGTAGCGGGGGTGGGTACAATGAGCAGTTCTTC
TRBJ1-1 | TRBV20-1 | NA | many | CSARVDSFMNTEAFF | TGCAGTGCTAGAGTGGACAGTTTCATGAACACTGAAGCTTTCTTT
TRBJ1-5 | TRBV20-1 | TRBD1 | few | CSARGTGNRQPQHF | TGCAGTGCTAGGGGGACAGGGAATAGGCAGCCCCAGCATTTT
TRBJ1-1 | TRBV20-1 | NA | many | CSANPGRVNTEAFF | TGCAGTGCTAACCCCGGACGGGTGAACACTGAAGCTTTCTTT
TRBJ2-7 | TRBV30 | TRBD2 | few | CACSSGSQYEQYF | TGTGCCTGTTCTAGCGGGAGTCAGTACGAGCAGTACTTC
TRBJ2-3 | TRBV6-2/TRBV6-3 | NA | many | CASSYRPGGSDTQYF | TGTGCCAGCAGTTACCGACCCGGCGGGTCAGATACGCAGTATTTT
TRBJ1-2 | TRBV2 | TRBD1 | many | CASISSRGFYGYTF | TGTGCCAGCATTTCGAGCAGGGGGTTTTATGGCTACACCTTC
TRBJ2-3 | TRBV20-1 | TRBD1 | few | CSAPGGTGVDTQYF | TGCAGTGCCCCAGGAGGGACAGGGGTGGATACGCAGTATTTT
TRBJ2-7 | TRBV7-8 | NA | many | CASSILVPSYEQYF | TGTGCCAGCAGCATTCTAGTACCGTCCTACGAGCAGTACTTC
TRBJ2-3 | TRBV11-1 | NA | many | CASSLAGPTGTQYF | TGTGCCAGCAGCTTAGCCGGACCGACGGGTACGCAGTATTTT
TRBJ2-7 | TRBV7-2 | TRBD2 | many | CASSLASGRVSYEQYF | TGTGCCAGCAGCTTAGCTAGCGGGAGGGTCTCCTACGAGCAGTACTTC
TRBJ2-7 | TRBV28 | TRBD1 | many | CASSPTGREQYF | TGTGCCAGCAGTCCGACAGGGCGCGAGCAGTACTTC
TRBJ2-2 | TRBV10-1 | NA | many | CASSGTRPSAANTGELFF | TGCGCCAGCAGTGGGACCCGACCCTCTGCAGCAAACACCGGGGAGCTGTTTTTT
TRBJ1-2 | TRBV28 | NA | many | CASRSGGVYGYTF | TGTGCCAGCAGGTCGGGAGGAGTCTATGGCTACACCTTC
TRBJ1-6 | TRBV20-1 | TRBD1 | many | CSARDRGQFPYNSPLHF | TGCAGTGCTAGAGATCGGGGACAGTTCCCCTATAATTCACCCCTCCACTTT
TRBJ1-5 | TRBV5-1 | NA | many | CASSFLQWRVSNQPQHF | TGCGCCAGCAGCTTTCTTCAGTGGAGGGTGAGCAATCAGCCCCAGCATTTT
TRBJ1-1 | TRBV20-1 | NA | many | CSARGRNGDTEAFF | TGCAGTGCTAGAGGCCGAAACGGGGACACTGAAGCTTTCTTT
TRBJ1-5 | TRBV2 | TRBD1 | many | CASRADRAGNQPQHF | TGTGCCAGCAGGGCGGACAGGGCGGGCAATCAGCCCCAGCATTTT
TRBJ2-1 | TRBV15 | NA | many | CATSGDRRRRNEQFF | TGTGCCACCAGCGGGGATCGGCGGAGGCGAAATGAGCAGTTCTTC
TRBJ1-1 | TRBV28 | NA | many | CASSSVRGFEELRAEAFF | TGTGCCAGCAGTTCCGTACGGGGGTTCGAGGAGCTGAGGGCTGAAGCTTTCTTT
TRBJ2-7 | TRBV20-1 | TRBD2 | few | CSARMRLAGGLGYEQYF | TGCAGTGCTAGGATGAGACTAGCGGGGGGGCTTGGCTACGAGCAGTACTTC
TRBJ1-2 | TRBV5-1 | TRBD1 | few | CASSLAPGTGYGYTF | TGCGCCAGCAGCTTGGCCCCCGGGACAGGGTATGGCTACACCTTC
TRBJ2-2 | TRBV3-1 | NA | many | CASSQVLGVGELFF | TGTGCCAGCAGCCAAGTCCTAGGGGTCGGGGAGCTGTTTTTT
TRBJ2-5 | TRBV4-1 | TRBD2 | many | CASSQETSGRETQYF | TGCGCCAGCAGCCAAGAGACTAGCGGGAGGGAGACCCAGTACTTC
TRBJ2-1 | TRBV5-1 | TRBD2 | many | CASSLKAGGGNEQFF | TGCGCCAGCAGCTTGAAGGCGGGAGGAGGCAATGAGCAGTTCTTC
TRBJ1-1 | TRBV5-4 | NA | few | CASSLRGFTEAFF | TGTGCCAGCAGCCTCCGTGGGTTCACTGAAGCTTTCTTT
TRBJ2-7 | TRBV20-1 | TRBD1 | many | CSARTPTGGSYEQYF | TGCAGTGCGAGGACCCCAACAGGGGGCTCCTACGAGCAGTACTTC
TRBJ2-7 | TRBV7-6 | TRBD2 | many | CASSFGPLAGGTYEQYF | TGTGCCAGCAGCTTCGGACCACTAGCGGGGGGTACCTACGAGCAGTACTTC
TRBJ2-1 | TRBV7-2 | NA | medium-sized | CASSSLGEQFF | TGTGCCAGCAGCTCCCTAGGTGAGCAGTTCTTC
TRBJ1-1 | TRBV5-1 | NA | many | CASSLVVGEAFF | TGCGCCAGCAGCTTGGTGGTGGGGGAAGCTTTCTTT
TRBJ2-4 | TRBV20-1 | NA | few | CSAKASAKNIQYF | TGCAGTGCTAAGGCATCAGCCAAAAACATTCAGTACTTC
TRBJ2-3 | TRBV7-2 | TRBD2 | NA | CASVLAGLTDTQYF | TGTGCCAGCGTCCTAGCGGGGCTCACAGATACGCAGTATTTT
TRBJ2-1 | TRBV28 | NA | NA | CASRSRDRIALGQFF | TGTGCCAGCCGCAGCCGAGACAGAATAGCATTAGGGCAGTTCTTC
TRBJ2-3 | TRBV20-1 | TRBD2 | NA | CSAGLAGTDTRYF | TGCAGCGCGGGACTAGCGGGAACAGATACGCGGTATTTT
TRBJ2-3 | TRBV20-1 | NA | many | CSAWDNAKSTDTQYF | TGCAGTGCCTGGGACAACGCCAAATCCACAGATACGCAGTATTTT
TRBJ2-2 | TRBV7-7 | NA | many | CASSPQRGPGELFF | TGTGCTAGCAGCCCCCAGCGAGGACCCGGGGAGCTGTTTTTT
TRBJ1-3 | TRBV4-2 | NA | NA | CASSQEKDSGNTIYF | TGTGCCAGCAGCCAAGAAAAAGACTCTGGAAACACCATATATTTT
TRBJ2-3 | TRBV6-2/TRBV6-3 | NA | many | CASRISTDTQYF | TGTGCCAGCAGGATCAGCACAGATACGCAGTATTTT
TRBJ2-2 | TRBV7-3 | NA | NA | CASSLMGTRNTGELFF | TGTGCCAGCAGCTTAATGGGGACGAGGAACACCGGGGAGCTGTTTTTT
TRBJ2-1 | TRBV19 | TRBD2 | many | CASSIELAGIDEQFF | TGTGCCAGTAGTATAGAACTAGCGGGGATCGATGAGCAGTTCTTC
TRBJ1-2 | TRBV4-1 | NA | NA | CASSQSWTEYGYTF | TGCGCCAGCAGCCAATCCTGGACAGAGTATGGCTACACCTTC
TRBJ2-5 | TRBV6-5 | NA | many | CASSYGGAQYF | TGTGCCAGCAGTTACGGTGGGGCCCAGTACTTC
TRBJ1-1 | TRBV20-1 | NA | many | CSARAAGKAEAFF | TGCAGTGCTAGAGCGGCGGGGAAGGCTGAAGCTTTCTTT
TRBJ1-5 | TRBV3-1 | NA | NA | CASSQDPQGPGNQPQHF | TGTGCCAGCAGCCAAGATCCCCAGGGACCAGGCAATCAGCCCCAGCATTTT